The rows below give T cell receptor beta chains drawn from one sample of a study of human versus mouse CDR3 diversity and MHC coevolution. Generated by immunoSEQ multiplex PCR, the TCRdb table keeps only in-frame clones and is missing some. The table has over 60,000 clones, less than 95% seen once. The sequencing sample was made of naive CD4+ T cells from blood. These receptors came from a person between 25 and 69 years old in good health. Both conserved end residues are part of each CDR3. The order of the fields is D gene, V gene, clone size, CDR3 length, J gene, CDR3 protein, CDR3 DNA. D genes are given only for firm matches. Clone size appears in some rows only: once, few, many, or a class for an expanded clone.

D gene: TRBD2; V gene: TRBV11-3; clone size: once; CDR3 length: 17; J gene: TRBJ2-3; CDR3 protein: CASSLGSLSGTLHTQYF; CDR3 DNA: TGTGCCAGCAGCTTAGGTTCCCTTAGCGGGACCCTTCATACGCAGTATTTT
D gene: -; V gene: TRBV6-5; clone size: -; CDR3 length: 14; J gene: TRBJ1-2; CDR3 protein: CASNFVGLGGGYTF; CDR3 DNA: TGTGCCAGCAATTTCGTGGGGTTAGGGGGTGGCTACACCTTC
D gene: TRBD1; V gene: TRBV19; clone size: -; CDR3 length: 18; J gene: TRBJ1-5; CDR3 protein: CASSQSSLVGQLNQPQHF; CDR3 DNA: TGTGCCAGTAGTCAATCTAGCCTGGTGGGACAGCTCAATCAGCCCCAGCATTTT
D gene: TRBD2; V gene: TRBV6-5; clone size: -; CDR3 length: 15; J gene: TRBJ2-6; CDR3 protein: CASTSGRSGANVLTF; CDR3 DNA: TGTGCCAGCACTAGCGGGAGATCTGGGGCCAACGTCCTGACTTTC
D gene: TRBD1; V gene: TRBV5-1; clone size: -; CDR3 length: 15; J gene: TRBJ1-2; CDR3 protein: CASSLGRDRVYGYTF; CDR3 DNA: TGCGCCAGCAGCTTGGGGCGGGACAGGGTGTATGGCTACACCTTC
D gene: TRBD2; V gene: TRBV4-1; clone size: -; CDR3 length: 17; J gene: TRBJ2-3; CDR3 protein: CASSQAYLADGTDTQYF; CDR3 DNA: TGCGCCAGCAGCCAAGCCTATCTAGCGGACGGCACAGATACGCAGTATTTT
D gene: -; V gene: TRBV15; clone size: -; CDR3 length: 14; J gene: TRBJ2-2; CDR3 protein: CATSRAASTGELFF; CDR3 DNA: TGTGCCACCAGCAGAGCGGCTAGCACCGGGGAGCTGTTTTTT
D gene: TRBD1; V gene: TRBV2; clone size: -; CDR3 length: 15; J gene: TRBJ2-1; CDR3 protein: CASSVWGTGGDEQFF; CDR3 DNA: TGTGCCAGCAGTGTGTGGGGGACAGGGGGTGATGAGCAGTTCTTC
D gene: TRBD1; V gene: TRBV7-8; clone size: -; CDR3 length: 16; J gene: TRBJ2-2; CDR3 protein: CASSPRTGLNTGELFF; CDR3 DNA: TGTGCCAGCAGCCCCAGGACAGGGTTGAACACCGGGGAGCTGTTTTTT
D gene: TRBD1; V gene: TRBV5-1; clone size: -; CDR3 length: 13; J gene: TRBJ1-2; CDR3 protein: CASSPGQGNGYTF; CDR3 DNA: TGCGCCAGCAGCCCGGGACAGGGAAACGGCTACACCTTC
D gene: TRBD1; V gene: TRBV7-9; clone size: -; CDR3 length: 15; J gene: TRBJ2-3; CDR3 protein: CASSLYRGDSDTQYF; CDR3 DNA: TGTGCCAGCAGCCTCTACAGGGGTGATTCAGATACGCAGTATTTT
D gene: -; V gene: TRBV5-4; clone size: -; CDR3 length: 13; J gene: TRBJ2-1; CDR3 protein: CASSLAGGQLQFF; CDR3 DNA: TGTGCCAGCAGCTTGGCCGGGGGGCAACTCCAGTTCTTC
D gene: TRBD2; V gene: TRBV9; clone size: -; CDR3 length: 14; J gene: TRBJ2-3; CDR3 protein: CASSVNGGADTQYF; CDR3 DNA: TGTGCCAGCAGCGTAAACGGGGGGGCAGATACGCAGTATTTT
D gene: TRBD1; V gene: TRBV28; clone size: -; CDR3 length: 18; J gene: TRBJ2-3; CDR3 protein: CASSSPLWGTALTDTQYF; CDR3 DNA: TGTGCCAGCAGTTCGCCCCTTTGGGGGACAGCCCTCACAGATACGCAGTATTTT
D gene: TRBD1; V gene: TRBV28; clone size: once; CDR3 length: 13; J gene: TRBJ2-7; CDR3 protein: CASSLGTVYEQYF; CDR3 DNA: TGTGCCAGCAGTTTAGGGACAGTCTACGAGCAGTACTTC
D gene: -; V gene: TRBV9; clone size: -; CDR3 length: 14; J gene: TRBJ2-2; CDR3 protein: CATGSAADTGELFF; CDR3 DNA: TGTGCCACCGGATCGGCGGCGGACACCGGGGAGCTGTTTTTT
D gene: TRBD1; V gene: TRBV19; clone size: -; CDR3 length: 16; J gene: TRBJ1-1; CDR3 protein: CASSSLTGAVNTEAFF; CDR3 DNA: TGTGCCAGTAGTTCCCTGACAGGGGCGGTGAACACTGAAGCTTTCTTT
D gene: -; V gene: TRBV11-2; clone size: -; CDR3 length: 12; J gene: TRBJ1-6; CDR3 protein: CASSGGGSPLHF; CDR3 DNA: TGTGCCAGCAGCGGGGGGGGGTCACCCCTCCACTTT
D gene: -; V gene: TRBV30; clone size: -; CDR3 length: 14; J gene: TRBJ2-1; CDR3 protein: CAWSRDILYNEQFF; CDR3 DNA: TGTGCCTGGAGTAGGGACATACTCTACAATGAGCAGTTCTTC
D gene: -; V gene: TRBV6-5; clone size: -; CDR3 length: 15; J gene: TRBJ2-2; CDR3 protein: CASSSQILVAGELFF; CDR3 DNA: TGTGCCAGCAGTTCCCAAATCCTCGTAGCCGGGGAGCTGTTTTTT
D gene: -; V gene: TRBV12-5; clone size: -; CDR3 length: 14; J gene: TRBJ2-5; CDR3 protein: CASGNSAGRETQYF; CDR3 DNA: TGTGCTAGCGGAAATTCTGCGGGCCGGGAGACCCAGTACTTC
D gene: TRBD1; V gene: TRBV5-8; clone size: -; CDR3 length: 15; J gene: TRBJ1-6; CDR3 protein: CASRSDRGYNSPLHF; CDR3 DNA: TGTGCCAGCAGATCAGACAGGGGTTATAATTCACCCCTCCACTTT
D gene: TRBD2; V gene: TRBV6-5; clone size: -; CDR3 length: 13; J gene: TRBJ2-7; CDR3 protein: CASIRGGSYEQYF; CDR3 DNA: TGTGCCAGCATCCGGGGGGGCTCCTACGAGCAGTACTTC
D gene: -; V gene: TRBV7-8; clone size: -; CDR3 length: 13; J gene: TRBJ1-5; CDR3 protein: CASSLGQSQPQHF; CDR3 DNA: TGTGCCAGCAGCTTAGGCCAAAGCCAGCCCCAGCATTTT
D gene: -; V gene: TRBV20-1; clone size: -; CDR3 length: 10; J gene: TRBJ1-1; CDR3 protein: CRARGTEAFF; CDR3 DNA: TGCAGAGCCCGGGGGACTGAAGCTTTCTTT
D gene: TRBD2; V gene: TRBV9; clone size: -; CDR3 length: 13; J gene: TRBJ2-3; CDR3 protein: CASAGGDIDTQYF; CDR3 DNA: TGTGCCAGCGCCGGGGGGGATATAGATACGCAGTATTTT
D gene: TRBD1; V gene: TRBV5-1; clone size: -; CDR3 length: 16; J gene: TRBJ1-2; CDR3 protein: CASRETGGSLPGGYTF; CDR3 DNA: TGCGCCAGCCGAGAAACAGGGGGCAGTTTACCGGGGGGCTACACCTTC
D gene: TRBD1; V gene: TRBV7-9; clone size: -; CDR3 length: 14; J gene: TRBJ2-5; CDR3 protein: CASSPPRGQETQYF; CDR3 DNA: TGTGCCAGCAGCCCCCCCAGGGGGCAAGAGACCCAGTACTTC
D gene: -; V gene: TRBV9; clone size: -; CDR3 length: 13; J gene: TRBJ1-5; CDR3 protein: CASSVDSGRPQHF; CDR3 DNA: TGTGCCAGCAGCGTAGATTCGGGAAGGCCCCAGCATTTT
D gene: TRBD1; V gene: TRBV14; clone size: -; CDR3 length: 13; J gene: TRBJ2-4; CDR3 protein: CASSRDRGNIQYF; CDR3 DNA: TGTGCCAGCAGCCGGGACAGGGGAAACATTCAGTACTTC
D gene: TRBD2; V gene: TRBV18; clone size: once; CDR3 length: 14; J gene: TRBJ2-3; CDR3 protein: CASSPTSGGDTQYF; CDR3 DNA: TGTGCCAGCTCACCGACTAGCGGGGGTGATACGCAGTATTTT
D gene: -; V gene: TRBV5-1; clone size: once; CDR3 length: 14; J gene: TRBJ2-1; CDR3 protein: CASSIGQRYNEQFF; CDR3 DNA: TGCGCCAGCAGCATAGGACAGAGGTACAATGAGCAGTTCTTC
D gene: -; V gene: TRBV30; clone size: -; CDR3 length: 15; J gene: TRBJ2-7; CDR3 protein: CAWSVSPGLGHEQYF; CDR3 DNA: TGTGCCTGGAGTGTAAGTCCGGGACTGGGGCACGAGCAGTACTTC
D gene: -; V gene: TRBV27; clone size: -; CDR3 length: 13; J gene: TRBJ2-7; CDR3 protein: CASSLRGPYEQYF; CDR3 DNA: TGTGCCAGCAGTTTGCGGGGCCCCTACGAGCAGTACTTC
D gene: TRBD2; V gene: TRBV2; clone size: -; CDR3 length: 16; J gene: TRBJ2-2; CDR3 protein: CASSDGTSLNTGELFF; CDR3 DNA: TGTGCCAGCAGTGATGGGACTAGCTTGAACACCGGGGAGCTGTTTTTT
D gene: -; V gene: TRBV6-1; clone size: -; CDR3 length: 14; J gene: TRBJ2-7; CDR3 protein: CASSAGEESYEQYF; CDR3 DNA: TGTGCCAGCAGTGCGGGGGAGGAGTCCTACGAGCAGTACTTC
D gene: TRBD1; V gene: TRBV6-1; clone size: -; CDR3 length: 16; J gene: TRBJ1-1; CDR3 protein: CASSGSTGALRTEAFF; CDR3 DNA: TGTGCCAGCAGTGGTAGTACAGGGGCTTTGAGGACTGAAGCTTTCTTT
D gene: TRBD1; V gene: TRBV4-1; clone size: -; CDR3 length: 16; J gene: TRBJ1-2; CDR3 protein: CASSQTPGQENYGYTF; CDR3 DNA: TGCGCCAGCAGCCAAACACCGGGACAGGAGAACTATGGCTACACCTTC
D gene: TRBD1; V gene: TRBV11-1; clone size: -; CDR3 length: 16; J gene: TRBJ1-6; CDR3 protein: CASSLADGTGRSPLHF; CDR3 DNA: TGTGCCAGCAGCTTAGCGGACGGGACAGGGCGATCACCCCTCCACTTT
D gene: TRBD1; V gene: TRBV7-2; clone size: -; CDR3 length: 15; J gene: TRBJ2-1; CDR3 protein: CASSLGPGGSNEQFF; CDR3 DNA: TGTGCCAGCAGCTTAGGCCCAGGGGGTAGCAATGAGCAGTTCTTC
D gene: TRBD2; V gene: TRBV7-2; clone size: -; CDR3 length: 16; J gene: TRBJ2-1; CDR3 protein: CASSPYGLGAQNEQFF; CDR3 DNA: TGTGCCAGCAGCCCCTACGGACTAGGGGCCCAAAATGAGCAGTTCTTC
D gene: -; V gene: TRBV19; clone size: few; CDR3 length: 13; J gene: TRBJ1-1; CDR3 protein: CASSPTVSTEAFF; CDR3 DNA: TGTGCCAGTAGCCCGACAGTTTCCACTGAAGCTTTCTTT
D gene: TRBD1; V gene: TRBV27; clone size: -; CDR3 length: 17; J gene: TRBJ2-1; CDR3 protein: CASSWDRGRSSYNEQFF; CDR3 DNA: TGTGCCAGCAGTTGGGACAGGGGCCGGAGCTCCTACAATGAGCAGTTCTTC